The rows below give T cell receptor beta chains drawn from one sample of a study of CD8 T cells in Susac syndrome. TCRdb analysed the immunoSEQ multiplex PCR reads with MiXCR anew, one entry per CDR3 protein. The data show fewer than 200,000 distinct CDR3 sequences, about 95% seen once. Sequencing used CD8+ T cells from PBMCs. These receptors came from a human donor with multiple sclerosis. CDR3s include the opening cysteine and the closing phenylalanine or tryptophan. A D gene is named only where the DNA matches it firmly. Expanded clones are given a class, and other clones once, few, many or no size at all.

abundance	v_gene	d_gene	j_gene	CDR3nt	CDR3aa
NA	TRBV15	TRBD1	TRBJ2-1	TGTGCCACCAGCAGAGCCGGGACAGGGTTCGTCAATGAGCAGTTCTTC	CATSRAGTGFVNEQFF
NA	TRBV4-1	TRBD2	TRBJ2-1	TGCGCCAGCAGCCAAGATGGAGCGGGGACCTACAATGAGCAGTTCTTC	CASSQDGAGTYNEQFF
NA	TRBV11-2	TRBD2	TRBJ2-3	TGTGCCAGCAGTCCCTTTAGCGGGACGAGGGCAGATACGCAGTATTTT	CASSPFSGTRADTQYF
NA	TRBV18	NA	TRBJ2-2	TGTGCCAGCTCACCACCTGAACCCAGAGCTACCAACACCGGGGAGCTGTTTTTT	CASSPPEPRATNTGELFF
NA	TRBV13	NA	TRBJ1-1	TGTGCCAGCAGCTTCGCCGGAGGGAACACTGAAGCTTTCTTT	CASSFAGGNTEAFF
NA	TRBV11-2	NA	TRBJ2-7	TGTGCCAGCAGCCCAAGTTTGGGGGCCAACTACGAGCAGTACTTC	CASSPSLGANYEQYF
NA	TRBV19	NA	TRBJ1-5	TGTGCCAGTAACCCGGACAGTTCCTATCAGCCCCAGCATTTT	CASNPDSSYQPQHF
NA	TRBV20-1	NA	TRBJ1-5	TGCAGTGCTAGTATCAGGGGCAATCAGCCCCAGCATTTT	CSASIRGNQPQHF
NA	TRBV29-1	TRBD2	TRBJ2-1	TGCAGCGCCAGCGGGAGGAACGTAGATGAGCAGTTCTTC	CSASGRNVDEQFF
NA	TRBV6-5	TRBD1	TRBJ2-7	TGTGCCAGCAGCCAGGACAGGTACGAGCAGTACTTC	CASSQDRYEQYF
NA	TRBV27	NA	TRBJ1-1	TGTGCCAGCAGCCCGAAGGGCGCAGGGAACACTGAAGCTTTCTTT	CASSPKGAGNTEAFF
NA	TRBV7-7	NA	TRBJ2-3	TGTGCCAGCAGCTCGTCACAAGGCACAGATACGCAGTATTTT	CASSSSQGTDTQYF
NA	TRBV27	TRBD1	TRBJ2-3	TGTGCCAGCAGTCAGGGGGTACTCGGGGCGCAGTATTTT	CASSQGVLGAQYF
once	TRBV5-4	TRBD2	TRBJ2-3	TGTGCCAGCAGTCCGCATCCGGGACTAGGGGACTCCCAACAGCAGTATTTT	CASSPHPGLGDSQQQYF
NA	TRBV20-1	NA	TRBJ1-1	TGCAGTGCTAGAGATTCCCAGAATGAAGCTTTCTTT	CSARDSQNEAFF
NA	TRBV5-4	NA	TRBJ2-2	TGTGCCAGCAGCTTTTCCCCGGGCGGGGTTAGCACCGGGGAGCTGTTTTTT	CASSFSPGGVSTGELFF
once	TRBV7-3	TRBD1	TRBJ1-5	TGTGCCAGCAGCTTAGGGACAGGGGCTAATCAGCCCCAGCATTTT	CASSLGTGANQPQHF
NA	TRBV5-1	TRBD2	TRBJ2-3	TGCGCCAGCAGCTGGTTATCCCCTAGCGGGGGACACACAGATACGCAGTATTTT	CASSWLSPSGGHTDTQYF
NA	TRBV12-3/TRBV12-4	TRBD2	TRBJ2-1	TGTGCCAGCAGTTGGCCCCTAGCGGGTTACAATGAGCAGTTCTTC	CASSWPLAGYNEQFF
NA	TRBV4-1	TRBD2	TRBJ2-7	TGCGCCAGCAGCGGAAGGTCAGCGGGGCAGGGCGTCGACGAGCAGTACTTC	CASSGRSAGQGVDEQYF
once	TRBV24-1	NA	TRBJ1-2	TGTGCCACCAGTGACTCCCGGCCGCCGGAACTTCCTAACTATGGCTACACCTTC	CATSDSRPPELPNYGYTF
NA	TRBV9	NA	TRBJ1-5	TGTGCCAGCAGCGAGTCATCGGGGATGGGCAATCAGCCCCAGCATTTT	CASSESSGMGNQPQHF
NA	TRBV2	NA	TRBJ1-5	TGTGCCAGTGGACCGGGGCCCCAGCATTTT	CASGPGPQHF
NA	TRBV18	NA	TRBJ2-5	TGTGCCAGCTCACCACCTACGAGCGGTTCGCAGACCCAGTACTTC	CASSPPTSGSQTQYF
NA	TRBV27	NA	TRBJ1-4	TGTGCCAGCAGTAAATCCGGGACGGAGGATGAAAAACTGTTTTTT	CASSKSGTEDEKLFF
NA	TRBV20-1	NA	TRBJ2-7	TGCAGTGCTAAAGGGGATGCTACGTCCTACGAGCAGTACTTC	CSAKGDATSYEQYF
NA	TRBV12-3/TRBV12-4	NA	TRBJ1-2	TGTGCCAGCAGTGACCCTCGGTCGGGGGCAACCTTAGCTAACTATGGCTACACCTTC	CASSDPRSGATLANYGYTF
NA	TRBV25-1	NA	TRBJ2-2	TGTGCCAGCAGTGCGAGTAGCGGCAACACCGGGGAGCTGTTTTTT	CASSASSGNTGELFF
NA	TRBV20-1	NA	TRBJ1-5	TGCAGTGCTAGCCCCGGGGGAAAAGTTAGCAATCAGCCCCAGCATTTT	CSASPGGKVSNQPQHF
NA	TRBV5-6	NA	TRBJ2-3	TGTGCCAGCAGTCAGACTAGTTGGTTACGGTATTTT	CASSQTSWLRYF
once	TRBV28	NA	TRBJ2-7	TGTGCCAGCAGTTTATACTACGAGCAGTACTTC	CASSLYYEQYF
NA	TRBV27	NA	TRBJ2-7	TGTGCCAGCAGTTCGGGACGGAGGTACGAGCAGTACTTC	CASSSGRRYEQYF
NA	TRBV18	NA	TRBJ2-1	TGTGCCAGCTCACCCTACCGGGAGCAGTTCTTC	CASSPYREQFF
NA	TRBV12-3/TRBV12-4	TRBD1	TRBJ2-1	TGTGCCAGCAGTCCCGGACAGGCGTACAATGAGCAGTTCTTC	CASSPGQAYNEQFF
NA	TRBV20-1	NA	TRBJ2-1	TGCAGTGCTAGAGATCTGATAGAGCAGTTCTTC	CSARDLIEQFF
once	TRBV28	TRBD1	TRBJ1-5	TGTGCCAGCAGTATCAAGGACAGGGCCTTTAGCAATCAGCCCCAGCATTTT	CASSIKDRAFSNQPQHF
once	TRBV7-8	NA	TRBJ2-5	TGTGCCAGCAGCTCCCCGGGACAACAAGAGACCCAGTACTTC	CASSSPGQQETQYF
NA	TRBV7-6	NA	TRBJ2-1	TGTGCCAGCAGCTTAGCGGGGCTATTCCCCCATGAGCAGTTCTTC	CASSLAGLFPHEQFF
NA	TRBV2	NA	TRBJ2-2	TGTGCCAGCAGTGAAACTAGAGCGAACACCGGGGAGCTGTTTTTT	CASSETRANTGELFF
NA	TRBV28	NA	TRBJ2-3	TGTGCCAGCAGTTTTGTGGGCAGGTCCACAGATACGCAGTATTTT	CASSFVGRSTDTQYF
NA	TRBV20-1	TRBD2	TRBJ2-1	TGCAGTGCTAGTACGGGGGGGCCACAGGGAGAGCAGTTCTTC	CSASTGGPQGEQFF